What follows are 30 T cell receptor beta chains derived from one specimen sequenced in a study of T-cell reconstitution after alpha-beta-depleted transplantation in children. Preparation of the TCRbeta library involved a method that used unique molecular identifiers. MiXCR, run by TCRdb on the PCR reads, gives a single entry per CDR3 protein. The table records fewer than 700,000 distinct CDR3 sequences, under 15% of them present only once. This sample comprised PBMCs, mostly from graft donor cells, obtained 360 days after TCRalphabeta/CD19-depleted stem cell transplant. Receptors were obtained from a male patient between 10 and 17 years old who had a stem cell transplant for acute myeloid leukemia, so the T cells may come from the graft donor.

This clonotype was seen repeatedly, ten times or more. The chain recombines TRBV12-3 or TRBV12-4 with TRBJ2-5, with D hard to call. Trimming left V 2 bases short and J 1 base short, with 5 bases between. This CDR3 contains 13 residues. The CDR3 DNA follows: TGTGCCAGCAGTTTAATTGCCCAAGAGACCCAGTACTTC. This encodes CASSLIAQETQYF.

J is TRBJ1-4 and V is TRBV12-3 or TRBV12-4; D may be TRBD1 (6 bases). With 3 bases removed from V and 2 bases from J, the gap between germline ends came to 7 bases. The CDR3 is made up of 14 amino acids. Here the CDR3 reads CASSFDRTNEKLFF. The CDR3 coding sequence is TGTGCCAGCAGTTTTGACAGGACTAATGAAAAACTGTTTTTT.

The V and J genes are TRBV7-2 and TRBJ2-5; a weak D match, TRBD1 (5 bases). The CDR3 runs to 14 residues. Trimming pared 5 bases from V and 5 bases from J, leaving 15 bases between. Germline-derived CDR1 and CDR2 are SGHTA and FQGNSA. For the CDR3, the DNA is TGTGCCAGCAGCGACTCAGGGTTCCGGGAGACCCAGTACTTC. Protein sequence: CASSDSGFRETQYF. The whole variable domain, remainder taken from reference TRBV7-2 and TRBJ2-5, is GAGVSQSPSNKVTEKGKDVELRCDPISGHTALYWYRQSLGQGLEFLIYFQGNSAPDKSGLPSDRFSAERTGGSVSTLTIQRTQQEDSAVYLCASSDSGFRETQYFGPGTRLLVL.

The chain employs TRBV20-1 and TRBJ2-3; TRBD2 matches at 11 bases. The J segment lost 3 bases and the V segment lost 6 bases, leaving 11 bases of the junction unmatched. Germline loops: CDR1 DFQATT, CDR2 SNEGSKA (reference sequence). CDR3 size: 16 residues. The CDR3 here is CSACIAGGPITDTQYF. For the CDR3, the DNA is TGCAGTGCCTGTATAGCGGGAGGGCCCATTACAGATACGCAGTATTTT.

This clonotype was counted at least ten times. This chain joins TRBV29-1 and TRBJ2-5, with 9 bases lining up with TRBD2. Germline V lookup: CDR1 SQVTM, CDR2 ANQGSEA. V shed 3 bases, J shed 5 bases, and the junction held 7 bases outside the gene matches. The CDR3 contains 14 residues. The DNA of the CDR3 is TGCAGCGTTGAGGGCGGGAGGGCCTGGGAGACCCAGTACTTC. Amino acids: CSVEGGRAWETQYF.

In this sample, this clonotype turned up many times. The chain has TRBV13 and TRBJ2-2; TRBD2 agrees at 15 bases. Germline values: CDR1 PRHDT, CDR2 FYEKMQ (reference sequence). J lost 5 bases, V lost 5 bases, and 9 bases had no gene match. The CDR3 has 18 residues. The CDR3 coding sequence is TGTGCCAGCAGCCTCTGGACTAGCGGGAGGGGTCGGACCGGGGAGCTGTTTTTT. Residues: CASSLWTSGRGRTGELFF.

With regard to this clonotype: The CDR3 carries no conserved terminal phenylalanine or tryptophan, so it likely arises from a read error. The genes are TRBV7-2 and TRBJ2-1, with D possibly being TRBD2 (5 bases). Per the germline V gene, CDR1 is SGHTA and CDR2 is FQGNSA. The V end was cut by 7 bases, the J end by 5 bases, with 18 bases between. The CDR3 totals 15 residues. CDR3 in DNA: TGTGCCAGCAACTTTGTTCCCCGGGGTCACAATGAGCAGTTCGTC. Encoded protein: CASNFVPRGHNEQFV.

This clonotype was counted between two and nine times. This chain's CDR3 is CASSGTRGATNEKLFF. Written as DNA, the CDR3 is TGTGCCAGCAGTGGGACGAGGGGCGCAACTAATGAAAAACTGTTTTTT. V is TRBV27 and J is TRBJ1-4; tentatively, D is TRBD1 (5 bases). The CDR3 consists of 16 residues. The V gene lost 5 bases and the J gene lost 0 bases, with 13 bases spanning the gap. Germline CDR1 reads MNHEY; CDR2 reads SMNVEV (reference sequence).

The chain combines TRBV7-2 with TRBJ2-5; 7 bases are shared with TRBD1. V lost 5 bases and J lost 4; bases outside the gene matches: 13. This CDR3 is built from 16 residues. Per the germline V gene, CDR1 is SGHTA and CDR2 is FQGNSA. The CDR3 is CASSLTGVVTGETQYF. The CDR3 nucleotides read TGTGCCAGCAGCCTAACAGGGGTTGTAACGGGAGAGACCCAGTACTTC.

This clonotype was detected a few times. The chain employs TRBV28 and TRBJ2-1; weak D call: TRBD2 (6 bases). Per germline, CDR1 MDHEN and CDR2 SYDVKM. The CDR3 contains 15 residues. V shed 4 bases and J shed 2 bases, with 12 bases lying between them. CDR3 amino acids: CASSSGRMTYNEQFF. DNA for the CDR3: TGTGCCAGCAGTTCTGGGAGGATGACCTACAATGAGCAGTTCTTC.

The table lists this clonotype with a few counts. The chain uses TRBV15 and TRBJ2-2, with D maybe TRBD1 (5 bases). With 6 bases removed from V and 6 bases from J, the gap between germline ends came to 17 bases. The CDR3 length is 15 residues. Per germline, CDR1 LNHNV and CDR2 YYDKDF (reference sequence). CDR3 coding DNA: TGTGCCACCAGGTCCAGGGATATCTTCTCCGGGGAGCTGTTTTTT. Residues: CATRSRDIFSGELFF.

This clonotype was counted many times. CDR3 region: CASSPGGGNDEQYF. CDR3 sequence (DNA): TGTGCCAGCAGTCCGGGGGGAGGCAACGACGAGCAGTACTTC. J is TRBJ2-7 and V is TRBV12-3 or TRBV12-4, with 7 bases that match TRBD2. Trimming cost V 5 bases and J 5 bases; bases outside gene matches: 9. The length of the CDR3 is 14 residues.

The chain is built from TRBV7-9 and TRBJ2-7, with TRBD1 as a possible D gene (5 bases). CDR1 SEHNR and CDR2 FQNEAQ come from the germline V gene (reference sequence). The V end was cut by 1 base, the J end by 5 bases, with 9 bases between. The CDR3 consists of 13 residues. Here the CDR3 reads CASSLVPRDEQYF. The CDR3 region has the DNA TGTGCCAGCAGCTTAGTCCCCAGGGACGAGCAGTACTTC.

Points on this clonotype: It may be a read error: a sequence one base away is much more abundant. This likely comes from a read error, as the CDR3 has no conserved phenylalanine or tryptophan at its end. This sequence joins TRBV20-1 and TRBJ2-1; TRBD2 is a possible D gene (6 bases). The length of the CDR3 is 15 residues. Germline V gene data show CDR1 as DFQATT and CDR2 as SNEGSKA (reference sequence). V was shortened by 5 bases and J by 5 bases, with 19 bases between the two germline ends. The CDR3 DNA sequence: TGCAGTGCTGATTTAGCGGAAGACCACAACAATGAGCAGTTCGTC. Translation gives CSADLAEDHNNEQFV.

This clonotype was detected a few times. The V gene is TRBV6-2 or TRBV6-3, the J gene TRBJ2-3; TRBD2 matches at 8 bases. The CDR3 totals 15 residues. The V gene end was trimmed by 0 bases and the J gene end by 4 bases; junction bases not matched to a gene: 3. CDR1 is MNHEY, CDR2 SVGEGT, per germline. CDR3 region: CASSYSGLGADTQYF. For the CDR3, the DNA is TGTGCCAGCAGTTACTCGGGACTAGGCGCAGATACGCAGTATTTT.

This clonotype was seen ten or more times. The chain joins TRBV7-6 to TRBJ2-3; the D is unclear. Between the trimmed V and J ends, which lost 3 bases and 2 bases, there was a span of 15 bases. In germline, CDR1 is SGHVS, CDR2 FNYEAQ. The CDR3 consists of 16 residues. The CDR3 reads CASSFLTPGDTDTQYF. The CDR3, as DNA: TGTGCCAGCAGCTTTTTGACCCCCGGAGACACAGATACGCAGTATTTT.

There are a few counts of this clonotype. The chain links TRBV6-2 or TRBV6-3 to TRBJ2-1, with unresolved D. Germline CDR1 and CDR2: MNHEY and SVGEGT. The CDR3 has 15 residues. The V end was cut by 4 bases, the J end by 7 bases, with 17 bases between. CDR3: CASSLSVTLKNEQFF. The CDR3 nucleotides are TGTGCCAGCAGTTTATCCGTGACACTAAAAAATGAGCAGTTCTTC.

This clonotype showed up just a few times. The chain has TRBV19 and TRBJ2-7; no clear D gene. Germline lookup yields CDR1 LNHDA and CDR2 SQIVND (reference sequence). Between the trimmed V and J ends, which lost 10 bases and 0 bases, there was a span of 16 bases. The CDR3 contains 14 residues. The CDR3 protein is CATAIHAISYEQYF. The CDR3 DNA follows: TGTGCCACCGCGATTCACGCCATCTCCTACGAGCAGTACTTC.

This clonotype was seen only a few times. It is unclear where the CDR3 begins or ends on the DNA, so no DNA is shown, and the CDR3 is as TCRdb lists it. The chain uses TRBV6-1 and TRBJ2-2; the table's D call, TRBD1, has no DNA check behind it. The CDR3 length equals 14 residues, ends included. CDR1 is MNHNS, CDR2 SASEGT, per germline. This chain's CDR3 is CASSLRGYRGAVFF.

V usage is TRBV5-1 and J usage is TRBJ2-3; 12 nucleotides agree with TRBD2. This CDR3 region has 18 residues. Germline V gene sequence: CDR1 SGHRS, CDR2 YFSETQ. V dropped 4 bases and J dropped 4; count of bases not matched to a gene: 13. The CDR3 DNA reads as TGCGCCAGCAGCCCGGGACCTAGCGGGAGGGCCGGGGCAGATACGCAGTATTTT. Its translation is CASSPGPSGRAGADTQYF.

Ten or more counts support this clonotype. The gene calls are TRBV7-2 and TRBJ2-7; 7 bases fit TRBD1. The CDR3 consists of 13 residues. V was pared by 3 bases and J by 2 bases, with 1 base of the junction left unmatched. The germline CDR1 and CDR2 sequences are SGHTA and FQGNSA. For the CDR3, the DNA is TGTGCCAGCAGCTTCCAGGGGGCCTACGAGCAGTACTTC. Translated: CASSFQGAYEQYF.

This clonotype was recorded many times. This chain uses TRBV6-5 with TRBJ2-7, with D hard to call. This CDR3 comprises 11 residues. Per germline, CDR1 MNHEY and CDR2 SVGAGI. Trimming left V 5 bases short and J 6 bases short, with 8 bases between. The CDR3 sequence: CASSREREQYF. CDR3 nucleotide sequence: TGTGCCAGCAGTCGTGAGCGCGAGCAGTACTTC.

This clonotype was recorded a few times. The rearrangement uses TRBV29-1 and TRBJ2-7; D call uncertain. V was shortened by 1 base and J by 0 bases, with 16 bases between the two germline ends. The CDR3 runs 16 residues. The germline V gene has CDR1 SQVTM and CDR2 ANQGSEA. The CDR3 region is CSVEGAGPRNSYEQYF. For the CDR3, the DNA is TGCAGCGTTGAAGGTGCTGGACCGAGAAACTCCTACGAGCAGTACTTC.

This chain joins TRBV27 and TRBJ1-1; D remains ambiguous. The CDR3 spans 13 residues. V lost 5 bases, J lost 3 bases, and 10 bases lay in between. The germline CDR1 and CDR2 sequences are MNHEY and SMNVEV (reference sequence). CDR3 DNA: TGTGCCAGCAGTAAAGTTTGGGACACTGAAGCTTTCTTT. It specifies CASSKVWDTEAFF.

This clonotype was observed many times. The chain joins TRBV13 to TRBJ2-1; D unclear. The V and J ends lost 5 bases and 9 bases respectively, with 8 bases between them. The CDR3 is 11 amino acids. The germline CDR1 and CDR2 sequences are PRHDT and FYEKMQ (reference sequence). CDR3 DNA: TGTGCCAGCAGCCTACCCGGTGAGCAGTTCTTC. This encodes CASSLPGEQFF.

The V gene is TRBV2, the J gene TRBJ2-7, with D possibly matching TRBD2 (7 bases). Between the trimmed V and J ends, which lost 1 base and 2 bases, there was a span of 12 bases. The germline V gene has CDR1 SNHLY and CDR2 FYNNEI. The CDR3 totals 15 residues. CDR3 DNA sequence: TGTGCCAGCAGTGAAGGGGGGGGGGCCCCCTACGAGCAGTACTTC. Its translation is CASSEGGGAPYEQYF.

This clonotype showed up many times. The genes are TRBV29-1 and TRBJ2-5; D uncertain. The CDR3 is made up of 15 amino acids. Germline CDR1 and CDR2: SQVTM and ANQGSEA. The V gene lost 4 bases and the J gene lost 4 bases, with 19 bases spanning the gap. Written as DNA, the CDR3 is TGCAGCGTTGTACCGGGTGGGTCTATCGGAGAGACCCAGTACTTC. It codes for CSVVPGGSIGETQYF.

Of note for this clonotype: A much larger clone is a single base away; this may be a read error. J is TRBJ2-7 and V is TRBV12-3 or TRBV12-4; 9 nucleotides agree with TRBD1. V was pared by 6 bases and J by 4 bases, with 10 bases of the junction left unmatched. This CDR3 is built from 15 residues. The CDR3 DNA sequence: TGTGCCAGCAGCCGAAACAGGGGGCACAAATACGAGCAGTACTTC. Protein sequence: CASSRNRGHKYEQYF.

The chain combines TRBV27 with TRBJ2-1; a weak D match, TRBD1 (6 bases). The CDR3 runs to 14 residues. Between the trimmed V and J ends, which lost 4 bases and 4 bases, there was a span of 11 bases. Germline CDR1 reads MNHEY; CDR2 reads SMNVEV (reference sequence). The CDR3 coding sequence is TGTGCCAGCAGTTATCAGGGGTGGTACAATGAGCAGTTCTTC. Residues: CASSYQGWYNEQFF.

V is TRBV29-1 and J is TRBJ2-2, with 7 bases lining up with TRBD1. CDR3 length: 14 amino acids. Germline CDR1 SQVTM, CDR2 ANQGSEA. The V gene end was trimmed by 5 bases and the J gene end by 2 bases; junction bases not matched to a gene: 5. CDR3 in DNA: TGCAGCGTTAGGGACAGACAAAACACCGGGGAGCTGTTTTTT. Translating gives CSVRDRQNTGELFF.